Listed here are 7 T cell receptor beta chains from one sample, sequenced in a study of CD8+ T cells in alopecia areata. Treatment described: oral pan-JAK inhibitor, 5-10 mg twice daily. RNA, once extracted, was reverse transcribed into cDNA for use as the sequencing template. Profiled with immunoSEQ multiplex PCR; TCRdb holds only in-frame clones, not every one. Among about 170,000 clones listed, 58% were seen once. Sequences were derived from CD4+ T cells sorted from blood, sampled at roughly week 58, from a patient treated with tofacitinib. These receptors were taken from a human donor with alopecia areata.

This clone has only a few counts. V usage is TRBV7-9 and J usage is TRBJ1-1; D is perhaps TRBD1 (5 bases). This CDR3 comprises 13 residues. The V gene lost 5 bases and the J gene lost 4 bases, with 11 bases spanning the gap. Germline loops: CDR1 SEHNR, CDR2 FQNEAQ (reference sequence). The CDR3 DNA sequence: TGTGCCAGCAGCCGAGACGGGGGCACTGAAGCTTTCTTT. Translation: CASSRDGGTEAFF.

The chain uses TRBV29-1 and TRBJ2-1; 7 nucleotides align to TRBD1. The CDR3 is made up of 11 amino acids. Per the germline V gene, CDR1 is SQVTM and CDR2 is ANQGSEA. Unmatched junction bases numbered 8, after V lost 3 bases and J lost 15 bases. CDR3 bases: TGCAGCGTTGAGCAGGGGGTGAGGCGGTTCTTC. This sequence encodes CSVEQGVRRFF.

The chain carries TRBV10-3 and TRBJ2-2, with 7 bases identical to TRBD2. V dropped 4 bases and J dropped 5; count of bases not matched to a gene: 7. Germline V gives CDR1 ENHRY, CDR2 SYGVKD. The CDR3 totals 15 residues. In nucleotides, the CDR3 is TGTGCCATCAGTGCCCAGACTAGCCGGACCGGGGAGCTGTTTTTT. This sequence encodes CAISAQTSRTGELFF.

This clone was detected only once. This chain connects TRBV5-4 to TRBJ2-3; D might be TRBD2 (6 bases). From germline, CDR1 is SGHNT and CDR2 YYREEE (reference sequence). CDR3 length equals 13 residues. Trimming removed 3 bases from V and 3 bases from J, with 8 bases in between. As DNA, the CDR3 is TGTGCCAGCAGCTATAGCGGAACAGATACGCAGTATTTT. Amino acid sequence: CASSYSGTDTQYF.

The chain has TRBV25-1 and TRBJ2-5, with D tentatively TRBD1 or TRBD2 (5 bases each). V lost 2 bases, J lost 5 bases, and 18 bases lay in between. Germline V gene data show CDR1 as MGHDK and CDR2 as SYGVNS. The CDR3 totals 16 residues. As DNA, the CDR3 is TGTGCCAGCAGTGAAGGGATCGCAGGGCGGGCGGAGACCCAGTACTTC. As protein: CASSEGIAGRAETQYF.

The chain employs TRBV9 and TRBJ1-2; weak D call: TRBD1 (5 bases). The ends were cut back, 3 bases at V and 4 bases at J, with 10 bases in the middle. The germline CDR1 and CDR2 sequences are SGDLS and YYNGEE. This CDR3 has 13 amino acids. This chain's CDR3 is CASSATGGYGYTF. The CDR3 nucleotides read TGTGCCAGCAGCGCGACGGGGGGCTATGGCTACACCTTC.

A remark on this clone: At the DNA level, this CDR3 is encoded by other sequences in the same sample as well. J is TRBJ2-5 and V is TRBV5-1; D remains unclear. Germline assignment: CDR1 SGHRS and CDR2 YFSETQ. Trimming took off 0 bases at V and 1 base at J, with 4 bases between the two ends. The CDR3 runs to 13 residues. The CDR3 sequence: CASSLGTQETQYF. The CDR3 nucleotides read TGCGCCAGCAGCTTGGGGACCCAAGAGACCCAGTACTTC.